Below are 20 T cell receptor beta chains sequenced from a single sample in a study of B cell selection in AIRE deficiency (dated by TCRdb to between 2019 and 2020). Conventional CD4 T cells were sorted as CD4+CD127+ cells. Libraries were made using the immunoSEQ multiplex PCR assay. TCRdb stores this immuneACCESS table with in-frame sequences only. Part of the clones is absent; in the studies checked, under half of the shortfall reflects unresolved V genes, and no reason is known for the rest. The sample table holds some 25,000 clones, of which roughly 96% were seen once. Jointly, the top ten make up less than 0.25% of the sample. The source material was conventional CD4+ T cells sorted from PBMCs. These receptors originate from a human donor with AIRE deficiency.

Note on this clone: Compared with germline, one end of the junction differs, possibly owing to a read error. The genes are TRBV20-1 and TRBJ2-7, with TRBD1 matching over 7 bases. Germline V CDR1 and CDR2: DFQATT, SNEGSKA (reference sequence). This CDR3 is 11 amino acids long. The CDR3 here is CSAEQGKGPFF. As DNA, the CDR3 is TGCAGTGCTGAACAGGGGAAGGGTCCCTTTTTC.

The chain combines TRBV7-2 with TRBJ1-5; 9 bases fit TRBD1. Germline V CDR1 and CDR2: SGHTA, FQGNSA. The CDR3 has 16 amino acids. Germline trimming cut 1 base from V and 4 bases from J; bases unmatched to any gene: 5. DNA for the CDR3: TGTGCCAGCAGCTTAGGGGGGACAGGGTTTAATCAGCCCCAGCATTTT. Protein: CASSLGGTGFNQPQHF.

J is TRBJ2-1 and V is TRBV6-1; 8 bases are a match to TRBD2. V gave up 2 bases and J gave up 4 bases; unmatched junction bases: 7. The germline V gene has CDR1 MNHNS and CDR2 SASEGT. This CDR3 has 16 amino acids. DNA for the CDR3: TGTGCCAGCAGTGAACTACTAGCGGACATATACAATGAGCAGTTCTTC. It yields the protein CASSELLADIYNEQFF.

This clone was seen only once. This sequence joins TRBV19 and TRBJ1-6, with a weak D call TRBD1 (5 bases). Trimming took off 3 bases at V and 9 bases at J, with 9 bases between the two ends. This CDR3 contains 13 residues. In germline, CDR1 is LNHDA, CDR2 SQIVND (reference sequence). This CDR3 reads CASSISTGSPLHF. CDR3 bases: TGTGCCAGTAGTATCTCCACAGGTTCACCCCTCCACTTT.

The chain recombines TRBV5-1 with TRBJ2-1; no reliable D call. Per germline, CDR1 SGHRS and CDR2 YFSETQ. The V end was cut by 0 bases, the J end by 5 bases, with 9 bases between. The CDR3 runs 14 residues. CDR3 sequence reads: CASSLAQTNNEQFF. In DNA, the CDR3 is TGCGCCAGCAGCTTGGCCCAAACCAACAATGAGCAGTTCTTC.

This chain joins TRBV2 and TRBJ1-2, with D unresolved. Trimming took off 7 bases at V and 4 bases at J, with 13 bases between the two ends. Germline assignment: CDR1 SNHLY and CDR2 FYNNEI. The CDR3 has 13 residues. CDR3 loop: CASIPTRTYGYTF. In DNA form, the CDR3 reads TGTGCCAGCATCCCGACACGTACCTATGGCTACACCTTC.

This clone appeared a single time. V and J are TRBV4-2 and TRBJ2-4; D is possibly TRBD2 (6 bases). V lost 0 bases, J lost 2 bases, and 11 bases lay in between. Germline values: CDR1 LGHNA, CDR2 YNFKEQ. This CDR3 spans 16 amino acids. The CDR3 nucleotides read TGTGCCAGCAGCCAAGAATTAGCGGTCACCAAAAACATTCAGTACTTC. Translating it yields CASSQELAVTKNIQYF.

The J gene is TRBJ2-7, the V gene TRBV7-9, with D maybe TRBD2 (6 bases). V was pared by 3 bases and J by 4 bases, with 13 bases between. This CDR3 region has 14 residues. Germline loops: CDR1 SEHNR, CDR2 FQNEAQ (reference sequence). CDR3 sequence (DNA): TGTGCCAGCAGCTTTACTAGCTATAGGTACGAGCAGTACTTC. The encoded protein is CASSFTSYRYEQYF.

The CDR3 loop is CASSGSGANVLTF. For the CDR3, the DNA is TGTGCCAGTAGTGGGTCTGGGGCCAACGTCCTGACTTTC. The genes are TRBV19 and TRBJ2-6; D ambiguous. Germline V gene lookup returns CDR1 LNHDA and CDR2 SQIVND (reference sequence). The V and J ends lost 5 bases and 1 base respectively, with 3 bases between them. The CDR3 runs 13 residues.

V is TRBV18 and J is TRBJ1-4; maybe TRBD1 (6 bases). The V and J ends lost 2 bases and 0 bases respectively, with 16 bases between them. Germline V gives CDR1 KGHSH, CDR2 LQKENI. The CDR3 consists of 18 residues. The CDR3 nucleotides are TGTGCCAGCTCACCAACGGGTCAGGGGACCACAACTAATGAAAAACTGTTTTTT. Encoded protein: CASSPTGQGTTTNEKLFF.

The rearrangement uses TRBV5-1 and TRBJ1-5; D uncertain. The germline CDR1 and CDR2 sequences are SGHRS and YFSETQ. Deletions cut 2 bases from V and 0 bases from J, with 12 bases between. The CDR3 totals 16 residues. This CDR3 is CASSFTEDYSNQPQHF. CDR3 nucleotide sequence: TGCGCCAGCAGCTTTACAGAAGATTATAGCAATCAGCCCCAGCATTTT.

The chain links TRBV15 to TRBJ1-4; 7 positions match TRBD1. V dropped 3 bases and J dropped 2; count of bases not matched to a gene: 6. CDR3 length: 16 amino acids. Germline CDR1 reads LNHNV; CDR2 reads YYDKDF (reference sequence). CDR3 in DNA: TGTGCCACCAGCAGCCGGACAGGACCCACTAATGAAAAACTGTTTTTT. It yields the protein CATSSRTGPTNEKLFF. The variable domain in full, with the rest retrieved from reference TRBV15 and TRBJ1-4, is DAMVIQNPRYQVTQFGKPVTLSCSQTLNHNVMYWYQQKSSQAPKLLFHYYDKDFNNEADTPDNFQSRRPNTSFCFLDIRSPGLGDTAMYLCATSSRTGPTNEKLFFGSGTQLSVL.

Here the CDR3 DNA reads TGTGCCAGTAGTCGGACCGGGGGGATGATGACAGATACGCAGTATTTT. This gives the protein CASSRTGGMMTDTQYF. The rearrangement uses TRBV19 and TRBJ2-3, with 7 nucleotides matching TRBD2. Germline CDR1 reads LNHDA; CDR2 reads SQIVND (reference sequence). This CDR3 is 16 amino acids long. The V segment lost 5 bases and the J segment 3 bases; nucleotides outside the gene matches: 11.

This clone was seen a single time. The genes are TRBV28 and TRBJ1-2, with D unclear. This CDR3 spans 15 amino acids. Trimming removed 5 bases from V and 2 bases from J, with 15 bases in between. Germline values: CDR1 MDHEN, CDR2 SYDVKM. The CDR3: CASSPRERPNYGYTF. CDR3 DNA: TGTGCCAGCAGTCCGCGGGAGCGCCCAAACTATGGCTACACCTTC.

The chain links TRBV28 to TRBJ2-7; D is possibly TRBD1 (6 bases). V was trimmed by 5 bases and J by 5 bases, leaving 7 bases between them. The CDR3 covers 11 residues. Germline V gives CDR1 MDHEN, CDR2 SYDVKM. CDR3 residues: CASSGGHEQYF. The CDR3 DNA reads as TGTGCCAGCAGTGGGGGCCACGAGCAGTACTTC.

The V and J genes are TRBV5-5 and TRBJ2-5; TRBD1 matches 8 bases. The DNA end is more similar to TRBJ2-7, so the J call may be wrong. CDR1 is SGHKS, CDR2 YYEKEE, per germline (reference sequence). This CDR3 contains 13 residues. The CDR3: CASSQDRAYEQYF. CDR3 DNA sequence: TGTGCCAGCAGCCAGGACAGGGCCTACGAGCAGTACTTC.

This chain joins TRBV5-5 and TRBJ2-1, with 7 nucleotides matching TRBD1. The CDR3 is 16 residues long. V trimming: 4 bases; J trimming: 8 bases; junction bases outside the gene matches: 15. Germline V lookup: CDR1 SGHKS, CDR2 YYEKEE (reference sequence). The CDR3 sequence is CASSATGETRTHEQFF. The CDR3 DNA is TGTGCCAGCAGCGCAACAGGGGAGACGAGGACACATGAGCAGTTCTTC.

This chain uses TRBV28 with TRBJ1-2, with D maybe TRBD1 (5 bases). The CDR3 is 16 amino acids. CDR1 is MDHEN and CDR2 is SYDVKM in the germline V gene. The ends were cut back, 2 bases at V and 3 bases at J, with 16 bases in the middle. The CDR3 DNA sequence: TGTGCCAGCAGTTTAATTTCGAGGCAGGGCTACTATGGCTACACCTTC. The encoded protein is CASSLISRQGYYGYTF.

The chain employs TRBV19 and TRBJ2-1; no reliable D call. V was shortened by 0 bases and J by 0 bases, with 6 bases between the two germline ends. The CDR3 runs to 15 residues. Germline V CDR1 and CDR2: LNHDA, SQIVND (reference sequence). The CDR3 nucleotides are TGTGCCAGTAGTATAGAGTGGAGCTCCTACAATGAGCAGTTCTTC. Encoded protein: CASSIEWSSYNEQFF.

This chain's CDR3 is CASSEPTGLGEKLFF. CDR3 coding DNA: TGTGCCAGCAGTGAACCGACAGGTCTTGGGGAAAAACTGTTTTTT. V usage is TRBV25-1 and J usage is TRBJ1-4; D perhaps matches TRBD1 (6 bases). The CDR3 is 15 residues long. Germline V gene data show CDR1 as MGHDK and CDR2 as SYGVNS. V lost 2 bases and J lost 8, with 15 bases in between.